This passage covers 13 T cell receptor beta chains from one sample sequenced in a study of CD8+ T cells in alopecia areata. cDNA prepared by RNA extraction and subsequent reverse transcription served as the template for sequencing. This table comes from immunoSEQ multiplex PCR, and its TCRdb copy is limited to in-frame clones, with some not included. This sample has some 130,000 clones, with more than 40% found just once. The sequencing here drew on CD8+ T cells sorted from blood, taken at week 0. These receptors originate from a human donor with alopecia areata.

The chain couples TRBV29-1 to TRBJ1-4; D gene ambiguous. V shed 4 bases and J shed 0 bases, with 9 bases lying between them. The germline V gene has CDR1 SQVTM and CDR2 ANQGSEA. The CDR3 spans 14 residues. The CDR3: CSVVDGATNEKLFF. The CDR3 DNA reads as TGCAGCGTTGTGGACGGAGCAACTAATGAAAAACTGTTTTTT. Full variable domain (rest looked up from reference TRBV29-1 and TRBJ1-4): SAVISQKPSRDICQRGTSLTIQCQVDSQVTMMFWYRQQPGQSLTLIATANQGSEATYESGFVIDKFPISRPNLTFSTLTVSNMSPEDSSIYLCSVVDGATNEKLFFGSGTQLSVL.

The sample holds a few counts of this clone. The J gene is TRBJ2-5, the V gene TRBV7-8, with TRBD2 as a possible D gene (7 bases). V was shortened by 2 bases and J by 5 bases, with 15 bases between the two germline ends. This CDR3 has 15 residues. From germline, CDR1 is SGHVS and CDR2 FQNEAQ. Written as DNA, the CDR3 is TGTGCCAGCAGCTTAAATGGGGGGGCCGGGGAGACCCAGTACTTC. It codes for CASSLNGGAGETQYF.

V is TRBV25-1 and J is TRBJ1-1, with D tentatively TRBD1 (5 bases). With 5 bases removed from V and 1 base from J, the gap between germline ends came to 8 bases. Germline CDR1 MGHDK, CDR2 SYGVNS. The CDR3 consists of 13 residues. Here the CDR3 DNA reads TGTGCCAGCAGTCATGGGGGGAACACTGAAGCTTTCTTT. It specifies CASSHGGNTEAFF.

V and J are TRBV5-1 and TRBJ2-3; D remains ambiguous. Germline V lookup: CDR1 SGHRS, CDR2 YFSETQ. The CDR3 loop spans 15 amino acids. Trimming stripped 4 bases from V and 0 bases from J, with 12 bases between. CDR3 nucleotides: TGCGCCAGCAGCCTATGGCAGCTAAGCACAGATACGCAGTATTTT. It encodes CASSLWQLSTDTQYF.

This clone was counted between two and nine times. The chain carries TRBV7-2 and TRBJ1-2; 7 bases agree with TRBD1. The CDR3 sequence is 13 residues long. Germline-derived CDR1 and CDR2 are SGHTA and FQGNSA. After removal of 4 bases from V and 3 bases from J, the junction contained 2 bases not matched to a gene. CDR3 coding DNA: TGTGCCAGCAGCTCCGGGACAGACTATGGCTACACCTTC. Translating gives CASSSGTDYGYTF.

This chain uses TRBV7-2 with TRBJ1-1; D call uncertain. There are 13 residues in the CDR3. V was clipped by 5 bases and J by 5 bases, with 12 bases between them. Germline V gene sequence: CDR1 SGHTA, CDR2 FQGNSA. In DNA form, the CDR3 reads TGTGCCAGCAGCCGTGCCGTAAATACTGAAGCTTTCTTT. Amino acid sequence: CASSRAVNTEAFF.

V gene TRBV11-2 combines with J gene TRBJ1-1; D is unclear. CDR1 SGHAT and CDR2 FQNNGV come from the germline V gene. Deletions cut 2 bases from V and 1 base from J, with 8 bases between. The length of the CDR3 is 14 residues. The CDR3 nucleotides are TGTGCCAGCAGCTTATACCCGCCGAACACTGAAGCTTTCTTT. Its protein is CASSLYPPNTEAFF.

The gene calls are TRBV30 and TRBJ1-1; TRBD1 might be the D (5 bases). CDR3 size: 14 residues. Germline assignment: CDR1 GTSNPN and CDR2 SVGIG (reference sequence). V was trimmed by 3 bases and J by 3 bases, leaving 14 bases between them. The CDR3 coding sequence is TGTGCCTGGAGCCTGGGGGTTGGCGACACTGAAGCTTTCTTT. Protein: CAWSLGVGDTEAFF.

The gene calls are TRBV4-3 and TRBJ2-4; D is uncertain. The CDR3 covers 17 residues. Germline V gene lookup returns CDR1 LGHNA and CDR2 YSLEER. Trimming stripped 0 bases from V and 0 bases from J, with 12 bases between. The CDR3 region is CASSQDGSEVAKNIQYF. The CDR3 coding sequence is TGCGCCAGCAGCCAAGATGGAAGCGAAGTAGCCAAAAACATTCAGTACTTC.

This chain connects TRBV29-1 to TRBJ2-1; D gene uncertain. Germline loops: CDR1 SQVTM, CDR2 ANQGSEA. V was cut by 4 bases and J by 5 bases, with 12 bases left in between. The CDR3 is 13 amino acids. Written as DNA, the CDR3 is TGCAGCGTTGCCGGGTGGTACGACAATGAGCAGTTCTTC. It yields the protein CSVAGWYDNEQFF.

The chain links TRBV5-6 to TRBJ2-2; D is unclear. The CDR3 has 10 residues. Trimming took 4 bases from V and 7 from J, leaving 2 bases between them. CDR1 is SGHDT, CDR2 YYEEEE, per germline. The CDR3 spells CASSLGELFF. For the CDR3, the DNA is TGTGCCAGCAGCCTCGGGGAGCTGTTTTTT.

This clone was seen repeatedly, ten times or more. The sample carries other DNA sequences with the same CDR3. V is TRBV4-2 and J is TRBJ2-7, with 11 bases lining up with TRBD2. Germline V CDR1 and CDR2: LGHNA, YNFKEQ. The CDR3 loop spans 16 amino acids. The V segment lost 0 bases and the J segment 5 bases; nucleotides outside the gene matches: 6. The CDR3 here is CASSQEGTSGGHEQYF. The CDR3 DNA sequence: TGTGCCAGCAGCCAAGAAGGAACTAGCGGGGGTCACGAGCAGTACTTC.

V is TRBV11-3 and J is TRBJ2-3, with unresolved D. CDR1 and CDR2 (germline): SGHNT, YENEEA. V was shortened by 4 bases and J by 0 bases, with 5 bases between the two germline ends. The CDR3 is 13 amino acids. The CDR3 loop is CASSSDSTDTQYF. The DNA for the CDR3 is TGTGCCAGCAGCTCCGACAGCACAGATACGCAGTATTTT. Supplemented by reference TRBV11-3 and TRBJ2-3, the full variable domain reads EAGVVQSPRYKIIEKKQPVAFWCNPISGHNTLYWYLQNLGQGPELLIRYENEEAVDDSQLPKDRFSAERLKGVDSTLKIQPAELGDSAVYLCASSSDSTDTQYFGPGTRLTVL.